This T cell receptor beta chain comes out of a study of T cell responses to AZD1222 COVID-19 vaccine. Assay: immunoSEQ multiplex PCR; the TCRdb copy retains only in-frame clones and omits some. The sample consists of some 88,000 clones, 92% of them appearing once. As regards this clone: No antigen is known for it.

Study outcomes and limitations: After the peak T cell response, and only then, were repertoires sampled.

V lost 4 bases and J 5 bases, leaving 15 bases between the germline ends. Germline values: CDR1 LGHDT, CDR2 YNNKEL (reference sequence). The CDR3 totals 14 residues. The sample here was peripheral blood, taken on day 0 of AZD1222 vaccination. This clonotype originated in an adult in good health. The V and J genes are TRBV3-1 (or the pseudogene TRBV3-2) and TRBJ2-7; D ambiguous. The DNA for the CDR3 is TGTGCCAGCAGCCCCCGGGCCGGCGCTAACGAGCAGTACTTC. Translating gives CASSPRAGANEQYF.